Shown below are 23 T cell receptor beta chains from a single sample sequenced in a study of T-cell reconstitution after alpha-beta-depleted transplantation in children. A library of TCRbeta sequences, prepared with unique molecular identifiers, was generated. TCRdb reanalysed the PCR reads using MiXCR and keeps one entry per CDR3 protein. This table has about 480,000 distinct CDR3 sequences, around an eighth appearing once. Sample: PBMCs from the stem cell graft donor, taken from the stem cell graft. These receptors were taken from a human donor who donated a stem cell graft to a child with combined immunodeficiency.

A few counts support this clonotype. V and J are TRBV28 and TRBJ2-1; tentatively, D is TRBD2 (6 bases). CDR1 and CDR2 from the germline V gene are MDHEN and SYDVKM. The CDR3 runs to 14 residues. Trimming took off 6 bases at V and 9 bases at J, with 18 bases between the two ends. CDR3 nucleotides: TGTGCCAGCAGCCGAACCGCCCGGGGAGGTGAGCAGTTCTTC. It codes for CASSRTARGGEQFF.

This clonotype was seen repeatedly, ten times or more. This chain joins TRBV10-3 and TRBJ2-7; weak D call: TRBD2 (6 bases). Germline loops: CDR1 ENHRY, CDR2 SYGVKD. The CDR3 has 15 amino acids. The germline V and J ends were trimmed by 11 bases and 4 bases, with 24 bases remaining between them. The CDR3 region is CAATPSGLEIYEQYF. CDR3 in DNA: TGTGCCGCCACACCGTCGGGACTCGAAATTTACGAGCAGTACTTC.

This clonotype came up a few times. The chain has TRBV12-3 or TRBV12-4 and TRBJ2-3, with D perhaps assigned TRBD1 or TRBD2 (5 bases each). Trimming took 3 bases from V and 10 from J, leaving 8 bases between them. The CDR3 totals 11 residues. The CDR3 bases are TGTGCCAGCAGTTTTCAGGGAGCGCAGTATTTT. It yields the protein CASSFQGAQYF.

The chain links TRBV19 to TRBJ2-3; D is undetermined. The ends were cut back, 3 bases at V and 5 bases at J, with 9 bases in the middle. The CDR3 length is 13 residues. CDR1 and CDR2 (germline): LNHDA, SQIVND (reference sequence). The CDR3 loop reads CASSIRRLDTQYF. In DNA form, the CDR3 reads TGTGCCAGTAGTATTCGCAGACTAGATACGCAGTATTTT.

V and J are TRBV14 and TRBJ1-2; no definite D call. Trimming removed 1 base from V and 5 bases from J, with 8 bases in between. Germline V gene lookup returns CDR1 SGHDN and CDR2 FVKESK. This CDR3 has 13 residues. CDR3 bases: TGTGCCAGCAGCCAAGCCCGAATATATGGCTACACCTTC. This encodes CASSQARIYGYTF.

This clonotype was detected only a few times. The chain couples TRBV9 to TRBJ2-3; TRBD2 agrees at 10 bases. Per germline, CDR1 SGDLS and CDR2 YYNGEE. J lost 0 bases, V lost 3 bases, and 1 base had no gene match. The CDR3 is 15 residues long. CDR3 loop: CASSGSGRSTDTQYF. Here the CDR3 DNA reads TGTGCCAGCAGCGGTAGCGGGAGGAGCACAGATACGCAGTATTTT.

The chain uses TRBV20-1 and TRBJ1-5; 8 nucleotides agree with TRBD1. Germline V gene lookup returns CDR1 DFQATT and CDR2 SNEGSKA (reference sequence). This CDR3 is built from 15 residues. V was clipped by 5 bases and J by 6 bases; unmatched bases: 12. CDR3 residues: CSAPTDRGKSQPQHF. CDR3 nucleotide sequence: TGCAGTGCTCCGACCGACAGGGGAAAGAGTCAGCCCCAGCATTTT.

There are many counts of this clonotype. This chain connects TRBV6-2 or TRBV6-3 to TRBJ2-7, with D uncertain. The CDR3 has 12 amino acids. V gave up 6 bases and J gave up 0 bases, with 6 bases separating them. Germline values: CDR1 MNHEY, CDR2 SVGEGT. The chain's CDR3 is CASSYSSYEQYF. CDR3 bases: TGTGCCAGCAGCTATAGCTCCTACGAGCAGTACTTC.

This clonotype came up a few times. The V and J genes are TRBV5-6 and TRBJ2-3; TRBD2 matches at 11 bases. Trimming at V came to 1 base and at J to 4 bases, leaving 11 bases not matched to a gene. The CDR3 spans 18 residues. Germline V gives CDR1 SGHDT, CDR2 YYEEEE. The DNA for the CDR3 is TGTGCCAGCAGCTTGTTCCTAGCGGGGGGCCTGGGCGCAGATACGCAGTATTTT. Its translation: CASSLFLAGGLGADTQYF.

By proportion, this clonotype is large. V gene TRBV20-1 combines with J gene TRBJ2-1, with 7 positions matching TRBD2. This CDR3 comprises 14 residues. CDR1 DFQATT and CDR2 SNEGSKA come from the germline V gene (reference sequence). The ends lost 1 base at V and 5 bases at J; junction bases unmatched: 5. CDR3 sequence reads: CSARGTSENNEQFF. In DNA, the CDR3 is TGCAGTGCTAGAGGAACTAGCGAGAACAATGAGCAGTTCTTC.

The chain links TRBV28 to TRBJ2-7; D is perhaps TRBD1 or TRBD2 (5 bases each). V lost 3 bases, J lost 4 bases, and 19 bases lay in between. Germline CDR1 MDHEN, CDR2 SYDVKM. The CDR3 runs 16 residues. Here the CDR3 DNA reads TGTGCCAGCAGTTTCAGGCACCAGGGAGACTTTTACGAGCAGTACTTC. The encoded protein is CASSFRHQGDFYEQYF.

This clonotype was recorded at least ten times. The chain is built from TRBV6-2 or TRBV6-3 and TRBJ2-1, with 10 bases that match TRBD2. CDR1 is MNHEY and CDR2 is SVGEGT in the germline V gene. V gave up 2 bases and J gave up 9 bases; unmatched junction bases: 7. CDR3 length: 15 residues. CDR3 sequence reads: CASSYRTSGITEQFF. The CDR3 DNA reads TGTGCCAGCAGTTACCGGACTAGCGGAATTACTGAGCAGTTCTTC.

The chain recombines TRBV12-3 or TRBV12-4 with TRBJ2-7; tentative D call: TRBD1 (5 bases). The CDR3 has 13 residues. Trimming removed 3 bases at V and 6 bases at J, with 12 bases between. The CDR3 DNA sequence: TGTGCCAGCAGTTTGCAGGGTCTATCCGAGCAGTACTTC. It translates to CASSLQGLSEQYF.

This clonotype showed up just a few times. This chain uses TRBV9 with TRBJ2-3; 11 nucleotides match TRBD2. Germline V CDR1 and CDR2: SGDLS, YYNGEE. This CDR3 comprises 15 residues. The ends lost 4 bases at V and 4 bases at J; junction bases unmatched: 5. The DNA for the CDR3 is TGTGCCAGCAGCTCTAGCGGGGGGATTGCAGATACGCAGTATTTT. Translated, it gives CASSSSGGIADTQYF.

The chain combines TRBV12-3 or TRBV12-4 with TRBJ2-2; D gene uncertain. Trimming removed 6 bases from V and 6 bases from J, with 8 bases in between. CDR3 length: 12 residues. CDR3 DNA sequence: TGTGCCAGCAGGAGTTGGGCCGGGGAGCTGTTTTTT. It translates to CASRSWAGELFF.

This clonotype was counted at least ten times. The genes are TRBV29-1 and TRBJ2-7, with D unclear. CDR1 is SQVTM, CDR2 ANQGSEA, per germline. The CDR3 is 12 residues long. The V gene lost 4 bases and the J gene lost 3 bases, with 10 bases spanning the gap. CDR3 nucleotide sequence: TGCAGCGTTGTCCAGGTCGACTACGAGCAGTACTTC. Translating gives CSVVQVDYEQYF.

This clonotype showed up many times. The chain uses TRBV20-1 and TRBJ2-5; 9 bases are a match to TRBD2. The CDR3 is 15 amino acids. Germline loops: CDR1 DFQATT, CDR2 SNEGSKA (reference sequence). After removal of 0 bases from V and 4 bases from J, the junction contained 6 bases not matched to a gene. The CDR3 region has the DNA TGCAGTGCTAGAGATTTGGAGCGGGAGGTAGAGACCCAGTACTTC. It translates to CSARDLEREVETQYF.

The chain carries TRBV2 and TRBJ1-2; D perhaps matches TRBD1 (6 bases). The CDR3 totals 13 residues. Trimming pared 9 bases from V and 4 bases from J, leaving 15 bases between. CDR1 is SNHLY and CDR2 is FYNNEI in the germline V gene. The CDR3 region has the DNA TGTGCCAGATCAGGGGAGCGAGGCTATGGCTACACCTTC. Translating gives CARSGERGYGYTF.

The table lists this clonotype with a few counts. The chain employs TRBV20-1 and TRBJ2-7, with 12 bases matching TRBD2. This CDR3 comprises 18 residues. Germline lookup yields CDR1 DFQATT and CDR2 SNEGSKA (reference sequence). The V segment lost 3 bases and the J segment 7 bases; nucleotides outside the gene matches: 19. The CDR3 nucleotides read TGCAGTGCTAGCCCACCGACTAGCGGGGGATTTTACTCTGAGGAGCAGTACTTC. As protein: CSASPPTSGGFYSEEQYF.

This sequence joins TRBV11-2 and TRBJ2-1; no definite D call. The germline gives CDR1 SGHAT, CDR2 FQNNGV. Trimming pared 5 bases from V and 1 base from J, leaving 12 bases between. The CDR3 extends over 15 amino acids. CDR3: CASSLLLISYNEQFF. CDR3 bases: TGTGCCAGCAGCCTCCTACTAATTTCCTACAATGAGCAGTTCTTC.

This clonotype has ten or more counts. This chain uses TRBV20-1 with TRBJ1-1; D is possibly TRBD1 (6 bases). The V end lost 6 bases, the J end lost 3 bases, and 14 bases lay between the germline ends. Germline CDR1 reads DFQATT; CDR2 reads SNEGSKA (reference sequence). The CDR3 covers 13 residues. The CDR3 loop reads CSARQVLHTEAFF. In DNA form, the CDR3 reads TGCAGTGCCAGACAGGTATTGCACACTGAAGCTTTCTTT.

The chain joins TRBV11-1 to TRBJ2-1; 10 nucleotides match TRBD1. Germline V gene data show CDR1 as SGHAT and CDR2 as FQDESV (reference sequence). The CDR3 runs to 18 residues. The trim removed 5 bases at V and 2 bases at J, leaving 12 bases unmatched. CDR3 nucleotides: TGTGCCAGCAGCGAGCTTTTGGGAGGACAGGGGGCCTACAATGAGCAGTTCTTC. Translating it yields CASSELLGGQGAYNEQFF.

At least ten counts were recorded for this clonotype. V and J are TRBV27 and TRBJ2-7; D perhaps matches TRBD2 (5 bases). V dropped 4 bases and J dropped 6 bases, with 19 bases sitting between them. This CDR3 has 15 residues. Germline CDR1 is MNHEY and CDR2 is SMNVEV (reference sequence). The CDR3, as DNA: TGTGCCAGCAGTTCTCACGAGGACTTTGACGGCGAGCAGTACTTC. The encoded protein is CASSSHEDFDGEQYF.